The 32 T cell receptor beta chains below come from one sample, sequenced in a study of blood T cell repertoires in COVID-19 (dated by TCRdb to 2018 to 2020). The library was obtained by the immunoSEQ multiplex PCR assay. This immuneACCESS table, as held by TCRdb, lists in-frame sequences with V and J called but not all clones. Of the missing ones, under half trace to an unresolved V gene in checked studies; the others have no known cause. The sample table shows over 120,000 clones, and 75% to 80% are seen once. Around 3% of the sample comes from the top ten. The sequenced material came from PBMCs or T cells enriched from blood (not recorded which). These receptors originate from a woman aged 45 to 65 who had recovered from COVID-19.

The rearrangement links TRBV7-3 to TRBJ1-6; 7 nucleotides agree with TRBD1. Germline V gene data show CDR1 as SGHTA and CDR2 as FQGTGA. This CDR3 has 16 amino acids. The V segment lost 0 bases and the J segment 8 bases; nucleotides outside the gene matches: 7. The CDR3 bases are TGTGCCAGCAGCTTAACAGGGGGCTGGTTGGATTCACCCCTCCACTTT. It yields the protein CASSLTGGWLDSPLHF.

The CDR3 loop reads CASSSQTGKTEAFF. The CDR3 region has the DNA TGTGCCAGCAGTTCTCAGACAGGGAAGACTGAAGCTTTCTTT. The genes are TRBV6-5 and TRBJ1-1; 7 positions match TRBD1. This CDR3 is built from 14 residues. V lost 4 bases, J lost 5 bases, and 7 bases stayed unmatched. The germline V gene encodes CDR1 MNHEY and CDR2 SVGAGI.

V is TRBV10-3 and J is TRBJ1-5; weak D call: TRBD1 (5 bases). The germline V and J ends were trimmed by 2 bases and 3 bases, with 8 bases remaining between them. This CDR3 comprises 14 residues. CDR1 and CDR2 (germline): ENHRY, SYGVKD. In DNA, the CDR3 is TGTGCCATCAGTGAGCGACAGACCAATCAGCCCCAGCATTTT. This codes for CAISERQTNQPQHF.

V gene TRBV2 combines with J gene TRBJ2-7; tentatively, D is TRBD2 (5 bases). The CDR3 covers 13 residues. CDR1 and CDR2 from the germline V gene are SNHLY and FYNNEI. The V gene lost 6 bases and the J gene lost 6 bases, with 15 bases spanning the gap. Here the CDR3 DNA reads TGTGCCAGCAGGTTTCGGGGTCTCCGCGAGCAGTACTTC. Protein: CASRFRGLREQYF.

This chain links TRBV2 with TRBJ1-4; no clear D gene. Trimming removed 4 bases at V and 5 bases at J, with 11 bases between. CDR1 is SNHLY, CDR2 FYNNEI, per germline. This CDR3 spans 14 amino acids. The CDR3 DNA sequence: TGTGCCAGCAGTGTTAATCAGATGAATGAAAAACTGTTTTTT. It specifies CASSVNQMNEKLFF. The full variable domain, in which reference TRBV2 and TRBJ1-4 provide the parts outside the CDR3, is EPEVTQTPSHQVTQMGQEVILRCVPISNHLYFYWYRQILGQKVEFLVSFYNNEISEKSEIFDDQFSVERPDGSNFTLKIRSTKLEDSAMYFCASSVNQMNEKLFFGSGTQLSVL.

The CDR3 here is CASSLTPGEQFF. DNA for the CDR3: TGTGCCAGCAGCTTAACGCCCGGTGAGCAGTTCTTC. This chain joins TRBV7-3 and TRBJ2-1; D uncertain. V gave up 0 bases and J gave up 9 bases, with 6 bases separating them. CDR3 length: 12 amino acids. CDR1 SGHTA and CDR2 FQGTGA come from the germline V gene.

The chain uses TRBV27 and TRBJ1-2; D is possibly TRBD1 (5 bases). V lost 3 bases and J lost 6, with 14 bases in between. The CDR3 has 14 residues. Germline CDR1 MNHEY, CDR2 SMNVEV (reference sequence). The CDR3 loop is CASSFRGREDGYTF. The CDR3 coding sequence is TGTGCCAGCAGTTTTCGTGGCAGGGAAGATGGCTACACCTTC.

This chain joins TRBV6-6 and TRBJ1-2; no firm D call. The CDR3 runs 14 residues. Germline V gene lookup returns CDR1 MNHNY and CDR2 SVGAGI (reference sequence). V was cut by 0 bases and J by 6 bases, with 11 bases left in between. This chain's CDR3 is CASSYSYPVDGYTF. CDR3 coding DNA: TGTGCCAGCAGTTACTCATACCCAGTGGATGGCTACACCTTC.

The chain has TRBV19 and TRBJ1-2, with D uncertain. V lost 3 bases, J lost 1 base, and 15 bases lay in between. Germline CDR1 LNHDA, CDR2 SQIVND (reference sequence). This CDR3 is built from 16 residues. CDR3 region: CASSILGGPDNYGYTF. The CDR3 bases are TGTGCCAGTAGTATTCTGGGAGGCCCCGATAACTATGGCTACACCTTC.

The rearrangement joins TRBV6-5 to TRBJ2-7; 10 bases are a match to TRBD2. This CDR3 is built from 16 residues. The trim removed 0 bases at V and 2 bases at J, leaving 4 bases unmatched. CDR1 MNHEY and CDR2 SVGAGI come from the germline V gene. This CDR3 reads CASSYSLGLAAYEQYF. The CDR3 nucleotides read TGTGCCAGCAGTTACTCGTTAGGACTAGCGGCCTACGAGCAGTACTTC.

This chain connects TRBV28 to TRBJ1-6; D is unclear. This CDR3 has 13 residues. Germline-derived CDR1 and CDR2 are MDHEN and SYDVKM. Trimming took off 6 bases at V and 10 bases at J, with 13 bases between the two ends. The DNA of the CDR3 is TGTGCCAGCAGCAAACTACTAACCTCACCCCTCCACTTT. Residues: CASSKLLTSPLHF.

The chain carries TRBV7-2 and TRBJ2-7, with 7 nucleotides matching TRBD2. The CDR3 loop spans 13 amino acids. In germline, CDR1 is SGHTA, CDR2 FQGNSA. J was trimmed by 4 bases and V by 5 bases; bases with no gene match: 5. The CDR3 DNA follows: TGTGCCAGCAGCCCGGGACTAATATACGAGCAGTACTTC. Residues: CASSPGLIYEQYF.

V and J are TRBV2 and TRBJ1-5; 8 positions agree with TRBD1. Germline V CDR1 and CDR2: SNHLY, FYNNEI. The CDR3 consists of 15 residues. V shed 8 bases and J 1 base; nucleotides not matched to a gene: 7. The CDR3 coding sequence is TGTGCCAGCTTCCCGGACAGGGACAGCAATCAGCCCCAGCATTTT. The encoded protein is CASFPDRDSNQPQHF.

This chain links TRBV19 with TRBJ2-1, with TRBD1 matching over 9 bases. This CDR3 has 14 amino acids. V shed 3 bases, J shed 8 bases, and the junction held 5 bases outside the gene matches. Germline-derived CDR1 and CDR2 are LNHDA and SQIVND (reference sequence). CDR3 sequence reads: CASSIGTGTHEQFF. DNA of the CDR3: TGTGCCAGTAGTATCGGGACAGGGACGCATGAGCAGTTCTTC. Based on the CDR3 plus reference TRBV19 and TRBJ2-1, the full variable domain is DGGITQSPKYLFRKEGQNVTLSCEQNLNHDAMYWYRQDPGQGLRLIYYSQIVNDFQKGDIAEGYSVSREKKESFPLTVTSAQKNPTAFYLCASSIGTGTHEQFFGPGTRLTVL.

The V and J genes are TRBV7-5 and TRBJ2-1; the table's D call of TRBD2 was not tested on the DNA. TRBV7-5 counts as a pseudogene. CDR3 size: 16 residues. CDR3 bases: TGTGCCAGAAGCTTCATACCGGACTTCAACGACAATGAGCAGTTCTTC. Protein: CARSFIPDFNDNEQFF.

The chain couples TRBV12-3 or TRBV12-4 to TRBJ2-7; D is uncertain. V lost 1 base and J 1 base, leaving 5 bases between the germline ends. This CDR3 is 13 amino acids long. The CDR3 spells CASSLGLSYEQYF. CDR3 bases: TGTGCCAGCAGTTTAGGCCTATCCTACGAGCAGTACTTC.

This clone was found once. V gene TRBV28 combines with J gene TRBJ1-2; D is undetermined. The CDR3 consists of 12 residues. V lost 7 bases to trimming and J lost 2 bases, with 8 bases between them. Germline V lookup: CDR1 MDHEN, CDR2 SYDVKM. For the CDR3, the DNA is TGTGCCAGCAACCCGGGGAACTATGGCTACACCTTC. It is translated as CASNPGNYGYTF.

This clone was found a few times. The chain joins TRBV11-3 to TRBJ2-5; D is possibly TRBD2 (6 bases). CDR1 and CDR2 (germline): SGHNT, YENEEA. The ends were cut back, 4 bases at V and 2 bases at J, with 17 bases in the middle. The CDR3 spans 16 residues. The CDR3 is CASSSPGGGVQETQYF. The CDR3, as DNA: TGTGCCAGCAGCTCCCCGGGTGGCGGGGTGCAAGAGACCCAGTACTTC.

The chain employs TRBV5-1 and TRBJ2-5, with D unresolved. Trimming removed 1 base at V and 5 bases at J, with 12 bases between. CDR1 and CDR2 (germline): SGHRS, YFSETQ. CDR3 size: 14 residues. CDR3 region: CASSLKPSAETQYF. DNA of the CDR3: TGCGCCAGCAGCTTGAAACCTAGTGCTGAGACCCAGTACTTC.

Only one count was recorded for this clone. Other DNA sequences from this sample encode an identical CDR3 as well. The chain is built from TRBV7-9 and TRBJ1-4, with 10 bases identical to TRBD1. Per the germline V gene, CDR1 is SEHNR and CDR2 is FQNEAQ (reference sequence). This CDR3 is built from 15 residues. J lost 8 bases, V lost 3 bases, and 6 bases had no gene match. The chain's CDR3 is CASSFSRTGGEKLFF. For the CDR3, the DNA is TGTGCCAGCAGCTTCTCAAGGACAGGGGGGGAAAAACTGTTTTTT.

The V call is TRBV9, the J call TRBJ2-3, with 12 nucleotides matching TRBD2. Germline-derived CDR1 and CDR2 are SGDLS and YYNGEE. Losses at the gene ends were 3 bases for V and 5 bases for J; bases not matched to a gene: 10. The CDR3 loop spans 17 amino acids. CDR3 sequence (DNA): TGTGCCAGCAGCGGGGGGAATGCTAGCGGGAGGGGAGATACGCAGTATTTT. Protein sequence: CASSGGNASGRGDTQYF. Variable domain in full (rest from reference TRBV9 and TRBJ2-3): DSGVTQTPKHLITATGQRVTLRCSPRSGDLSVYWYQQSLDQGLQFLIQYYNGEERAKGNILERFSAQQFPDLHSELNLSSLELGDSALYFCASSGGNASGRGDTQYFGPGTRLTVL.

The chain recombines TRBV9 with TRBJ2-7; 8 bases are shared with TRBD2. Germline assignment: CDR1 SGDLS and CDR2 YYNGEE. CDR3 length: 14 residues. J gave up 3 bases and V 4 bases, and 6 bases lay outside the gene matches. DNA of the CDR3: TGTGCCAGCAGCACGGGACTAGGGGGCTACGAGCAGTACTTC. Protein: CASSTGLGGYEQYF.

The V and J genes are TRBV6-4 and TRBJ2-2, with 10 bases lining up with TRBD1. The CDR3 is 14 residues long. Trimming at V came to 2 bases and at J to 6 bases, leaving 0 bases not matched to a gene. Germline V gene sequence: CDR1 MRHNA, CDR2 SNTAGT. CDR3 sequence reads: CASSDGQGAGELFF. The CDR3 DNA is TGTGCCAGCAGTGACGGACAGGGGGCCGGGGAGCTGTTTTTT.

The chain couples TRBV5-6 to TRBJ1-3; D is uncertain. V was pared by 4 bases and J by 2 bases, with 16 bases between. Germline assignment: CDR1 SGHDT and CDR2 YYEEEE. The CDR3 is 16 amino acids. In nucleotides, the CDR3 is TGTGCCAGCAGCGCAGAAGAGGACGGGACTGGAAACACCATATATTTT. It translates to CASSAEEDGTGNTIYF.

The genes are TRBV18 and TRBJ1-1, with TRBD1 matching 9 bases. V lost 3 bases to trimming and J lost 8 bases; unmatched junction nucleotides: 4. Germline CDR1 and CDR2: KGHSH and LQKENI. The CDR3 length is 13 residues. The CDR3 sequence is CASSPWTGEEAFF. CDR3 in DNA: TGTGCCAGCTCACCTTGGACAGGGGAGGAAGCTTTCTTT.

The CDR3 sequence is CASSPPGNEQFF. The DNA for the CDR3 is TGTGCCAGCAGCCCCCCCGGGAATGAGCAGTTCTTC. The rearrangement links TRBV6-2 or TRBV6-3 to TRBJ2-1; no firm D call. The germline gives CDR1 MNHEY, CDR2 SVGEGT. The CDR3 is 12 residues long. Trimming removed 6 bases from V and 7 bases from J, with 10 bases in between.

The CDR3 sequence: CASSQDPRGSYGYTF. The CDR3 region has the DNA TGTGCCAGCAGCCAAGATCCTAGGGGATCGTATGGCTACACCTTC. The rearrangement links TRBV14 to TRBJ1-2; tentatively, D is TRBD1 (5 bases). Trimming took 0 bases from V and 5 from J, leaving 13 bases between them. The V gene's germline CDR1 is SGHDN and CDR2 FVKESK. The CDR3 covers 15 residues.

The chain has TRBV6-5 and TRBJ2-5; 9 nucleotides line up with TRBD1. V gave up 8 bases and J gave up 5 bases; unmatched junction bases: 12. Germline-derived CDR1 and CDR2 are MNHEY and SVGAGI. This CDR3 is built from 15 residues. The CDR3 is CASGMGQGVTETQYF. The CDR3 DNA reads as TGTGCCAGCGGGATGGGACAGGGTGTAACGGAGACCCAGTACTTC.

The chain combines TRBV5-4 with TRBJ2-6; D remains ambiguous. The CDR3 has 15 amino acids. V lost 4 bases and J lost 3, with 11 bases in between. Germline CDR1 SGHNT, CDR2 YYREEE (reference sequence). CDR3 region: CASSGHTSGANVLTF. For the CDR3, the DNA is TGTGCCAGCAGCGGGCACACAAGTGGGGCCAACGTCCTGACTTTC.

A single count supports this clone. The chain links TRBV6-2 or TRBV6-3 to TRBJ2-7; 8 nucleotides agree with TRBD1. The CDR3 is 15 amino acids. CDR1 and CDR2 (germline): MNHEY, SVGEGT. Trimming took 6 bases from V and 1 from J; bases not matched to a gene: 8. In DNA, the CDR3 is TGTGCCAGCAGCGATACAGGGGGTCTTTCCTACGAGCAGTACTTC. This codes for CASSDTGGLSYEQYF.

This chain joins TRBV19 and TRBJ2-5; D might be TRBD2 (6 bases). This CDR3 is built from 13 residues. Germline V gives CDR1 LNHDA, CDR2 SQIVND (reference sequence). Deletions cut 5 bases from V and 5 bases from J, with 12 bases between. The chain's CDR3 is CASSGTGQETQYF. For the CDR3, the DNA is TGTGCCAGTAGTGGGACTGGCCAGGAGACCCAGTACTTC.

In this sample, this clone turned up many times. The CDR3 sequence: CASRPWTDDQPQHF. The CDR3, as DNA: TGTGCCAGCAGACCATGGACAGACGATCAGCCCCAGCATTTT. The chain has TRBV6-6 and TRBJ1-5, with a possible D match to TRBD1 (6 bases). Germline V gene sequence: CDR1 MNHNY, CDR2 SVGAGI (reference sequence). This CDR3 has 14 amino acids. V was clipped by 6 bases and J by 5 bases, with 14 bases between them.